Below are 19 T cell receptor beta chains sequenced from a single sample in a study of blood T cell repertoires in COVID-19. Measured with immunoSEQ multiplex PCR; TCRdb has only the in-frame clones, and not every one. The table includes about 150,000 clones, 75% to 90% detected once. Sample: peripheral blood. These receptors all come from a man between 60 and 75 years old with active or convalescent COVID-19.

The chain carries TRBV7-2 and TRBJ2-1; 11 nucleotides match TRBD2. With V trimmed by 2 bases and J by 6 bases, 12 bases remained unmatched. CDR3 size: 18 residues. CDR1 and CDR2 from the germline V gene are SGHTA and FQGNSA. The CDR3 sequence is CASSLRVAGGPLPNEQFF. CDR3 nucleotides: TGTGCCAGCAGCTTAAGGGTAGCGGGAGGGCCATTGCCCAATGAGCAGTTCTTC.

This chain connects TRBV19 to TRBJ1-3, with 8 nucleotides matching TRBD1. The V segment lost 6 bases and the J segment 0 bases; nucleotides outside the gene matches: 4. Germline CDR1 and CDR2: LNHDA and SQIVND (reference sequence). The CDR3 has 15 residues. The chain's CDR3 is CASRDRASSGNTIYF. DNA for the CDR3: TGTGCCAGTAGGGACAGGGCGAGCTCTGGAAACACCATATATTTT.

V usage is TRBV7-2 and J usage is TRBJ2-1, with a tentative D call TRBD1 (7 bases). The CDR3 has 15 residues. CDR1 is SGHTA, CDR2 FQGNSA, per germline. V was trimmed by 5 bases and J by 4 bases, leaving 15 bases between them. The CDR3 nucleotides read TGTGCCAGCAGCATTTCGACAGGGACTTACAATGAGCAGTTCTTC. Translation gives CASSISTGTYNEQFF.

This clone was observed once. CDR3 sequence reads: CASSPDRGESGGYTF. The CDR3 coding sequence is TGTGCCAGCTCACCCGACAGGGGGGAAAGTGGCGGCTACACCTTC. The chain is built from TRBV18 and TRBJ1-2; 9 nucleotides agree with TRBD1. V gave up 3 bases and J gave up 8 bases; unmatched junction bases: 10. CDR3 length: 15 residues. Per germline, CDR1 KGHSH and CDR2 LQKENI.

The CDR3 DNA is TGTGCCAGCAGTCCGGCACTGGCTAGCAATGAGCAGTTCTTC. It specifies CASSPALASNEQFF. The gene calls are TRBV27 and TRBJ2-1; no reliable D call. Germline V gene sequence: CDR1 MNHEY, CDR2 SMNVEV (reference sequence). The CDR3 sequence is 14 residues long. V lost 5 bases to trimming and J lost 6 bases, with 14 bases between them.

This clone was detected only a few times. The chain recombines TRBV9 with TRBJ1-2; D gene unclear. The CDR3 contains 15 residues. The germline V gene has CDR1 SGDLS and CDR2 YYNGEE. Trimming took off 6 bases at V and 8 bases at J, with 23 bases between the two ends. The CDR3 reads CASTRSAGEFGGYTF. The CDR3 nucleotides are TGTGCCAGCACCCGCAGTGCGGGAGAATTTGGCGGCTACACCTTC.

J is TRBJ2-7 and V is TRBV27, with 10 bases aligning to TRBD2. Germline V lookup: CDR1 MNHEY, CDR2 SMNVEV (reference sequence). This CDR3 is built from 13 residues. After removal of 6 bases from V and 6 bases from J, the junction contained 5 bases not matched to a gene. The chain's CDR3 is CASSGLAAREQYF. The CDR3, as DNA: TGTGCCAGCAGCGGACTAGCGGCCCGCGAGCAGTACTTC.

The rearrangement uses TRBV3-1 (or the pseudogene TRBV3-2) and TRBJ2-5, with D perhaps matching TRBD2 (6 bases). The CDR3 consists of 15 residues. Germline V gene lookup returns CDR1 LGHDT and CDR2 YNNKEL (reference sequence). Trimming pared 5 bases from V and 7 bases from J, leaving 20 bases between. CDR3 nucleotides: TGTGCCAGCAGCTTAAGACCGGGACTGAGAAGGACCCAGTACTTC. It yields the protein CASSLRPGLRRTQYF.

This clone was counted a few times. This sequence joins TRBV19 and TRBJ1-5; 7 nucleotides align to TRBD1. V lost 11 bases, J lost 3 bases, and 4 bases stayed unmatched. The CDR3 totals 12 residues. Germline lookup yields CDR1 LNHDA and CDR2 SQIVND (reference sequence). CDR3 bases: TGTGCCTCAGGGACAGTCAATCAGCCCCAGCATTTT. This codes for CASGTVNQPQHF.

The chain links TRBV2 to TRBJ2-2, with no clear D. CDR1 and CDR2 (germline): SNHLY, FYNNEI. Trimming took off 7 bases at V and 3 bases at J, with 9 bases between the two ends. This CDR3 has 13 residues. CDR3 DNA sequence: TGTGCCAGCATGGGCGAACACACCGGGGAGCTGTTTTTT. Protein sequence: CASMGEHTGELFF.

The V gene is TRBV27, the J gene TRBJ2-3; 7 nucleotides match TRBD2. CDR3 length equals 16 residues. CDR1 and CDR2 from the germline V gene are MNHEY and SMNVEV (reference sequence). Trimming took 5 bases from V and 2 from J; bases not matched to a gene: 10. CDR3 loop: CASSTTTSSPTDTQYF. DNA of the CDR3: TGTGCCAGCAGTACCACGACTAGCTCCCCCACAGATACGCAGTATTTT.

This clone was counted a single time. Written as DNA, the CDR3 is TGCAGCGTTGGTTCCGGGACAGCGATGGCAGATACGCAGTATTTT. As protein: CSVGSGTAMADTQYF. This chain connects TRBV29-1 to TRBJ2-3, with 7 bases identical to TRBD1. Germline V gene lookup returns CDR1 SQVTM and CDR2 ANQGSEA. The CDR3 has 15 amino acids. V was clipped by 4 bases and J by 4 bases; unmatched bases: 11.

This clone appeared once. The chain recombines TRBV5-4 with TRBJ2-1, with D possibly being TRBD2 (5 bases). The CDR3 is 14 amino acids. V was cut by 0 bases and J by 8 bases, with 12 bases left in between. CDR1 is SGHNT and CDR2 is YYREEE in the germline V gene (reference sequence). The CDR3 sequence: CASSLGPGSDEQFF. Written as DNA, the CDR3 is TGTGCCAGCAGCTTGGGGCCCGGTAGCGATGAGCAGTTCTTC.

This chain uses TRBV2 with TRBJ2-7, with D perhaps matching TRBD1 (6 bases). CDR1 SNHLY and CDR2 FYNNEI come from the germline V gene. Trimming cost V 9 bases and J 1 base, with 19 bases left between them. The CDR3 runs 15 residues. The CDR3 here is CASRFNRQVSYEQYF. Written as DNA, the CDR3 is TGTGCCAGTCGATTCAACCGACAGGTATCCTACGAGCAGTACTTC.

This rearrangement joins TRBV19 to TRBJ2-7; TRBD1 matches 10 bases. CDR1 LNHDA and CDR2 SQIVND come from the germline V gene (reference sequence). The ends lost 4 bases at V and 2 bases at J; junction bases unmatched: 8. The CDR3 has 16 residues. The CDR3 sequence: CASSKGQGSSPYEQYF. The CDR3 nucleotides read TGTGCCAGTAGTAAGGGACAGGGGTCATCCCCCTACGAGCAGTACTTC.

This chain uses TRBV5-1 with TRBJ1-4, with 8 bases lining up with TRBD1. CDR3 length equals 15 residues. Trimming cost V 1 base and J 8 bases; bases outside gene matches: 7. Per germline, CDR1 SGHRS and CDR2 YFSETQ. The chain's CDR3 is CASSLSGRGQEKLFF. CDR3 nucleotides: TGCGCCAGCAGCTTGTCGGGCAGGGGGCAAGAAAAACTGTTTTTT.

This clone was counted a few times. This sequence joins TRBV7-2 and TRBJ2-1; possible D gene TRBD1, 5 bases. Trimming pared 4 bases from V and 8 bases from J, leaving 12 bases between. Germline V gene sequence: CDR1 SGHTA, CDR2 FQGNSA. This CDR3 has 13 residues. CDR3 in amino acids: CASSSRDVYEQFF. The CDR3, as DNA: TGTGCCAGCAGCTCCAGGGATGTTTATGAGCAGTTCTTC.

The V gene is TRBV9, the J gene TRBJ1-5, with a possible D match to TRBD1 (5 bases). Trimming left V 4 bases short and J 2 bases short, with 10 bases between. The CDR3 runs to 14 residues. CDR1 is SGDLS and CDR2 is YYNGEE in the germline V gene. The CDR3 sequence is CASSPGVGNQPQHF. The CDR3 region has the DNA TGTGCCAGCAGCCCGGGGGTGGGCAATCAGCCCCAGCATTTT.

This clone was recorded a few times. V is TRBV19 and J is TRBJ2-5; the D gene is possibly TRBD1 (6 bases). V was cut by 3 bases and J by 1 base, with 12 bases left in between. This CDR3 contains 15 residues. Germline lookup yields CDR1 LNHDA and CDR2 SQIVND (reference sequence). The CDR3 is CASSMPTGTQETQYF. The CDR3 bases are TGTGCCAGTAGTATGCCCACAGGGACCCAAGAGACCCAGTACTTC.